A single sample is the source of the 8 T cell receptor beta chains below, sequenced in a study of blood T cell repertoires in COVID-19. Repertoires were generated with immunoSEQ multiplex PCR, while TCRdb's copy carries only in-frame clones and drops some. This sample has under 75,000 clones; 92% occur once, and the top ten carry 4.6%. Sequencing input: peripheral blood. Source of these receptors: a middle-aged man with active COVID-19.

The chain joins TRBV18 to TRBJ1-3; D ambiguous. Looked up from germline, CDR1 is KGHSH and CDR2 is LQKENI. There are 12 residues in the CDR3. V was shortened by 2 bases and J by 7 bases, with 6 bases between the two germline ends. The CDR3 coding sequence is TGTGCCAGCTCACCATTGGAGAACACCATATATTTT. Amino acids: CASSPLENTIYF.

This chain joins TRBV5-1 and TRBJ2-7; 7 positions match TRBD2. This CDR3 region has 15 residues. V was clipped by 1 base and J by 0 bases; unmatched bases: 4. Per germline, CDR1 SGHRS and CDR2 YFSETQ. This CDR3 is CASSLKASGSYEQYF. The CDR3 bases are TGCGCCAGCAGCTTGAAGGCTAGCGGCTCCTACGAGCAGTACTTC.

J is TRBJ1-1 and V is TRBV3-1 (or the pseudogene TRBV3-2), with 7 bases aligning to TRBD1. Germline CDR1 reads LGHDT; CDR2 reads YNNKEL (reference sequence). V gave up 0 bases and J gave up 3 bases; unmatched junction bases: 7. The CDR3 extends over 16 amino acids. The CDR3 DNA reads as TGTGCCAGCAGCCAAGATTGGGAGACAGGGCACACTGAAGCTTTCTTT. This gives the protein CASSQDWETGHTEAFF.

The CDR3 sequence: CASSAGTQTGNEQFF. DNA of the CDR3: TGTGCCAGCTCAGCCGGGACACAGACAGGCAATGAGCAGTTCTTC. The rearrangement joins TRBV18 to TRBJ2-1, with a tentative D call TRBD1 (6 bases). The CDR3 has 15 amino acids. V was shortened by 5 bases and J by 6 bases, with 17 bases between the two germline ends. In germline, CDR1 is KGHSH, CDR2 LQKENI.

CDR3 sequence: CASIKTGTNTEAFF. CDR3 nucleotide sequence: TGTGCCAGCATCAAGACAGGGACGAACACTGAAGCTTTCTTT. The V call is TRBV3-1 (or the pseudogene TRBV3-2), the J call TRBJ1-1, with 7 positions matching TRBD1. The V gene's germline CDR1 is LGHDT and CDR2 YNNKEL (reference sequence). The CDR3 length is 14 residues. V dropped 7 bases and J dropped 1; count of bases not matched to a gene: 6.

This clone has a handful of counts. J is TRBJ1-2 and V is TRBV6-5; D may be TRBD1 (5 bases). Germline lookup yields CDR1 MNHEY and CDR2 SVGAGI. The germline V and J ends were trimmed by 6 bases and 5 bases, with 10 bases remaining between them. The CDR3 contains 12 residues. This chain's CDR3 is CASSSRDYGYTF. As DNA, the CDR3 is TGTGCCAGCAGCTCCAGGGATTATGGCTACACCTTC.

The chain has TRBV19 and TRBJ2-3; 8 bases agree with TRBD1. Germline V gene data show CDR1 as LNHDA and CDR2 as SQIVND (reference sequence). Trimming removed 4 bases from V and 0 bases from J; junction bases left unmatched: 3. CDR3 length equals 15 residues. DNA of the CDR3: TGTGCCAGTAGTAGGACAGGGACTAGCACAGATACGCAGTATTTT. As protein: CASSRTGTSTDTQYF.

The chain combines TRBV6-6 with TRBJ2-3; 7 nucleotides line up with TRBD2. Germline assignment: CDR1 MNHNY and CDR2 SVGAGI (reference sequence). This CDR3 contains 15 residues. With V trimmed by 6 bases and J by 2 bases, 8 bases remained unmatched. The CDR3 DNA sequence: TGTGCCAGCAGGGTAGCGGGCTTTGACACAGATACGCAGTATTTT. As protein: CASRVAGFDTDTQYF.